Shown below are 22 T cell receptor beta chains from a single sample sequenced in a study of T cells in Graves' hyperthyroidism and ophthalmopathy. Amplification yielded TCR beta CDR3 regions, with RNA transcripts as the source. A set of HTBI primers served as the primers for a first-round RT-PCR of the TCR CDR3. Each CDR3 protein is one row after TCRdb ran MiXCR on the multiplex PCR reads. The table records about 840,000 distinct CDR3 sequences, approximately 40% of them present only once. The sequenced material came from blood. The source is a man between 18 and 35 years old with Graves' hyperthyroidism.

This clonotype was observed many times. The chain combines TRBV20-1 with TRBJ1-1, with a tentative D call TRBD1 (5 bases). V was cut by 3 bases and J by 3 bases, with 11 bases left in between. Germline V CDR1 and CDR2: DFQATT, SNEGSKA (reference sequence). The CDR3 has 13 residues. CDR3 coding DNA: TGCAGTGCTAGTACGGGGCAGGACACTGAAGCTTTCTTT. Translating it yields CSASTGQDTEAFF.

The chain combines TRBV19 with TRBJ2-5, with 8 bases aligning to TRBD1. Germline values: CDR1 LNHDA, CDR2 SQIVND (reference sequence). The ends lost 4 bases at V and 5 bases at J; junction bases unmatched: 6. This CDR3 is 14 amino acids long. CDR3 nucleotide sequence: TGTGCCAGTAGTACCCAGGGGGCTATCGAGACCCAGTACTTC. Translation: CASSTQGAIETQYF.

The CDR3 here is CASSLSDDGGYTF. The CDR3 region has the DNA TGTGCCAGCAGCTTATCGGACGATGGTGGCTACACCTTC. This chain links TRBV9 with TRBJ1-2; D is unclear. Trimming pared 4 bases from V and 7 bases from J, leaving 14 bases between. Germline assignment: CDR1 SGDLS and CDR2 YYNGEE. CDR3 length: 13 residues. The full variable domain, in which reference TRBV9 and TRBJ1-2 provide the parts outside the CDR3, is DSGVTQTPKHLITATGQRVTLRCSPRSGDLSVYWYQQSLDQGLQFLIQYYNGEERAKGNILERFSAQQFPDLHSELNLSSLELGDSALYFCASSLSDDGGYTFGSGTRLTVV.

This clonotype was seen repeatedly, ten times or more. The chain combines TRBV9 with TRBJ1-3; tentative D call: TRBD1 (5 bases). Germline values: CDR1 SGDLS, CDR2 YYNGEE. Deletions cut 0 bases from V and 3 bases from J, with 7 bases between. This CDR3 region has 14 residues. CDR3 bases: TGTGCCAGCAGCGTAGAAGGGGATGGAAACACCATATATTTT. This codes for CASSVEGDGNTIYF.

This clonotype was recorded at least ten times. The V and J genes are TRBV15 and TRBJ1-5; 9 bases line up with TRBD1. Germline CDR1 LNHNV, CDR2 YYDKDF (reference sequence). The CDR3 sequence is 15 residues long. The J segment lost 9 bases and the V segment lost 3 bases, leaving 9 bases of the junction unmatched. CDR3 loop: CATSRDRGTLRPQHF. The CDR3, as DNA: TGTGCCACCAGCAGGGACAGGGGAACGCTCCGGCCCCAGCATTTT.

To note about this clonotype: A read error may produce the germline difference seen at one junction end. V is TRBV7-2 and J is TRBJ1-2, with unresolved D. Looked up from germline, CDR1 is SGHTA and CDR2 is FQGNSA. The CDR3 loop spans 14 amino acids. DNA of the CDR3: TGTGCCTGCAGCTTACGAGGCACCGACTATGGCTACACCTTC. Its translation is CACSLRGTDYGYTF.

Remarks on this clonotype: A much larger clone lies one base from this, so it may be a read error. The chain has TRBV7-2 and TRBJ1-2, with a weak D call TRBD1 (5 bases). V lost 2 bases and J lost 4, with 11 bases in between. There are 14 residues in the CDR3. Germline CDR1 and CDR2: SGHTA and FQGNSA. The CDR3 is CASSLQTTAYGYTF. CDR3 DNA sequence: TGTGCCAGCAGCTTACAGACGACAGCCTATGGCTACACCTTC.

As to this clonotype: A junction end diverges from the germline sequence, so it may reflect a read error. The CDR3 spells CASSLLSSGRNTGELFF. The CDR3, as DNA: TGTGCTAGCAGCTTGCTCTCTAGCGGGAGGAACACCGGGGAGCTGTTTTTT. The V call is TRBV7-7, the J call TRBJ2-2; 10 bases agree with TRBD2. CDR3 length: 17 residues. Germline V gene lookup returns CDR1 SSHAT and CDR2 FNYEAQ (reference sequence). The full variable domain, completed using reference TRBV7-7 and TRBJ2-2, is GAGVSQSPRYKVTKRGQDVTLRCDPISSHATLYWYQQALGQGPEFLTYFNYEAQPDKSGLPSDRFSAERPEGSISTLTIQRTEQRDSAMYRCASSLLSSGRNTGELFFGEGSRLTVL.

This clonotype was counted only a few times. The V and J genes are TRBV2 and TRBJ2-7, with D unclear. The V gene's germline CDR1 is SNHLY and CDR2 FYNNEI. Deletions cut 7 bases from V and 2 bases from J, with 9 bases between. There are 12 residues in the CDR3. The CDR3 nucleotides are TGTGCCAGCAAGGGCACTCCCTACGAGCAGTACTTC. Translated, it gives CASKGTPYEQYF.

CDR3 loop: CASSVGASRTSYEQYF. DNA for the CDR3: TGCGCCAGCAGCGTAGGCGCCTCGCGTACCTCCTACGAGCAGTACTTC. The chain couples TRBV5-1 to TRBJ2-7; D gene ambiguous. V was trimmed by 4 bases and J by 0 bases, leaving 17 bases between them. Per the germline V gene, CDR1 is SGHRS and CDR2 is YFSETQ. The CDR3 extends over 16 amino acids.

The chain combines TRBV14 with TRBJ2-2; D may be TRBD2 (5 bases). The CDR3 is made up of 15 amino acids. Germline V lookup: CDR1 SGHDN, CDR2 FVKESK. The V gene lost 1 base and the J gene lost 3 bases, with 9 bases spanning the gap. This chain's CDR3 is CASSQGRAYTGELFF. CDR3 DNA sequence: TGTGCCAGCAGCCAAGGGCGGGCTTACACCGGGGAGCTGTTTTTT.

The chain has TRBV10-3 and TRBJ1-3; D unresolved. V dropped 2 bases and J dropped 3 bases, with 14 bases sitting between them. Germline values: CDR1 ENHRY, CDR2 SYGVKD. The CDR3 covers 16 residues. In nucleotides, the CDR3 is TGTGCCATCAGTGAGAACGTCGCGGGATATGGAAACACCATATATTTT. This sequence encodes CAISENVAGYGNTIYF.

In its sample, this clonotype was seen many times. V usage is TRBV20-1 and J usage is TRBJ1-4, with D tentatively TRBD1 (5 bases). The CDR3 loop spans 13 amino acids. V was trimmed by 3 bases and J by 2 bases, leaving 7 bases between them. Germline V gene sequence: CDR1 DFQATT, CDR2 SNEGSKA (reference sequence). CDR3: CSASWGTNEKLFF. In DNA form, the CDR3 reads TGCAGTGCTAGTTGGGGGACTAATGAAAAACTGTTTTTT.

In this sample, this clonotype turned up many times. The chain links TRBV2 to TRBJ1-3, with D unclear. CDR1 and CDR2 (germline): SNHLY, FYNNEI. Trimming took off 4 bases at V and 2 bases at J, with 6 bases between the two ends. This CDR3 has 13 residues. CDR3: CASSAQPGNTIYF. The CDR3 coding sequence is TGTGCCAGCAGTGCCCAGCCTGGAAACACCATATATTTT.

A remark on this clonotype: Germline and junction disagree at one end, which may indicate a read error. The rearrangement links TRBV7-2 to TRBJ2-5; D gene ambiguous. Germline values: CDR1 SGHTA, CDR2 FQGNSA. The CDR3 is 15 residues long. The CDR3 here is CASSQGQFLQETQYF. In DNA form, the CDR3 reads TGCGCCAGCAGCCAAGGCCAATTCCTTCAAGAGACCCAGTACTTC.

With regard to this clonotype: At one of its ends the junction is not consistent with the germline gene, which may arise from a read error. The rearrangement uses TRBV12-3 or TRBV12-4 and TRBJ2-2; a weak D match, TRBD2 (6 bases). The CDR3 runs 14 residues. The DNA for the CDR3 is TGTGCCAGCAGACCGGGACTCAACACCGGGGATCTGTTTTTT. It is translated as CASRPGLNTGDLFF.

The V gene is TRBV5-1, the J gene TRBJ1-1; TRBD1 might be the D (6 bases). The ends were cut back, 1 base at V and 5 bases at J, with 18 bases in the middle. The length of the CDR3 is 16 residues. Germline-derived CDR1 and CDR2 are SGHRS and YFSETQ. As DNA, the CDR3 is TGCGCCAGCAGCTTGATTCCCCCAGGGGAAGGTACTGAAGCTTTCTTT. Its translation: CASSLIPPGEGTEAFF.

This clonotype occurred many times. The chain employs TRBV20-1 and TRBJ2-7; D might be TRBD2 (7 bases). V dropped 7 bases and J dropped 1 base, with 17 bases sitting between them. Germline loops: CDR1 DFQATT, CDR2 SNEGSKA (reference sequence). CDR3 length: 14 amino acids. The CDR3 reads CSVPSGTPSYEQYF. The CDR3 DNA reads as TGCAGTGTCCCCAGCGGGACACCGTCCTACGAGCAGTACTTC.

This clonotype was observed once. A much bigger clone sits one base away, suggesting this may be a read error. The V gene is TRBV5-1, the J gene TRBJ2-6, with D perhaps matching TRBD2 (6 bases). V lost 3 bases and J 0 bases, leaving 16 bases between the germline ends. Germline CDR1 and CDR2: SGHRS and YFSETQ. The CDR3 has 18 amino acids. The CDR3 nucleotides are TGCGCCAGCAGCTGGAGGGTGACTACTTACTCTGGGGCCAACGTCCTGACTTTC. Translated, it gives CASSWRVTTYSGANVLTF.

At least ten counts were recorded for this clonotype. This chain joins TRBV5-1 and TRBJ1-6; 7 bases agree with TRBD1. V lost 2 bases and J lost 7; bases outside the gene matches: 3. In germline, CDR1 is SGHRS, CDR2 YFSETQ. The CDR3 contains 14 residues. In nucleotides, the CDR3 is TGCGCCAGCAGCTTCAGGGGGTCCAATTCACCCCTCCACTTT. It specifies CASSFRGSNSPLHF.

This clonotype was detected only a few times. This chain connects TRBV6-6 to TRBJ1-3; no clear D gene. Germline-derived CDR1 and CDR2 are MNHNY and SVGAGI (reference sequence). The CDR3 has 15 amino acids. The V end lost 4 bases, the J end lost 3 bases, and 13 bases lay between the germline ends. The CDR3 loop reads CASSSTVFFGNTIYF. As DNA, the CDR3 is TGTGCCAGCAGTTCCACCGTGTTTTTTGGAAACACCATATATTTT.

At least ten counts were recorded for this clonotype. The chain has TRBV29-1 and TRBJ1-3, with D perhaps TRBD1 (6 bases). There are 14 residues in the CDR3. Trimming removed 0 bases from V and 2 bases from J, with 8 bases in between. CDR1 is SQVTM and CDR2 is ANQGSEA in the germline V gene. The CDR3, as DNA: TGCAGCGTTGAAGAATCAGGGGCTGGAAACACCATATATTTT. The encoded protein is CSVEESGAGNTIYF.